This is a list of T cell receptor beta chains from one sample in a study of identical twins. TCRdb analysed the 5' RACE reads with MiXCR anew, one entry per CDR3 protein. The sample shows about 1.7 million distinct CDR3 sequences, 32% of them seen only once. Sequenced: cord blood. The receptors were gathered from a newborn girl in good health. Each CDR3 is given with its conserved first and last residue. Fields, in order: clone size, V gene, D gene, J gene, CDR3 protein, CDR3 DNA. The D gene is left open where the match is weak. Clone size, where shown, is once, few, many, or a class for clones that have expanded.

size: .
V: TRBV6-1
D: TRBD2
J: TRBJ2-5
CDR3: CASSLSGTKHNEQYF
DNA: TGTGCCAGCAGTCTGTCCGGGACTAAACACAATGAGCAGTACTTC

size: .
V: TRBV20-1
D: TRBD2
J: TRBJ2-3
CDR3: CSARDIREDPRDTQYF
DNA: TGCAGTGCTAGGGACATCCGGGAGGACCCCCGAGATACGCAGTATTTT

size: few
V: TRBV19
D: TRBD2
J: TRBJ2-7
CDR3: CASTSSWTSGYEQYF
DNA: TGTGCCAGTACCTCTTCTTGGACTAGCGGGTACGAGCAGTACTTC

size: .
V: TRBV7-2
D: TRBD2
J: TRBJ2-1
CDR3: CASSLASGGLAGGWYNEQFF
DNA: TGTGCCAGCAGCTTAGCGAGCGGGGGACTAGCGGGAGGATGGTACAATGAGCAGTTCTTC

size: .
V: TRBV11-2
D: .
J: TRBJ2-5
CDR3: CASSPKISDTFQETQYF
DNA: TGTGCCAGCAGCCCAAAGATATCGGACACTTTCCAAGAGACCCAGTACTTC

size: .
V: TRBV11-2
D: TRBD2
J: TRBJ2-1
CDR3: CASSSPPAAAGLAGGHYNEQFF
DNA: TGTGCCAGCAGCTCGCCCCCCGCGGCAGCGGGACTAGCGGGGGGACACTACAATGAGCAGTTCTTC

size: .
V: TRBV5-1
D: TRBD1
J: TRBJ2-7
CDR3: CASSKGRTGQYEQYF
DNA: TGCGCCAGCAGCAAAGGACGGACAGGGCAATACGAGCAGTACTTC

size: few
V: TRBV24-1
D: TRBD1
J: TRBJ2-5
CDR3: CATSDRTGTGETQYF
DNA: TGTGCCACCAGTGATAGGACAGGGACGGGAGAGACCCAGTACTTC

size: .
V: TRBV20-1
D: TRBD1
J: TRBJ2-6
CDR3: CSARGQGARGANVLTF
DNA: TGCAGTGCTAGGGGACAGGGGGCGCGTGGGGCCAACGTCCTGACTTTC

size: .
V: TRBV12-3/TRBV12-4
D: TRBD2
J: TRBJ2-1
CDR3: CASAGGSSYNEQFF
DNA: TGTGCCAGCGCGGGAGGGAGCTCCTACAATGAGCAGTTCTTC

size: .
V: TRBV7-9
D: TRBD2
J: TRBJ2-1
CDR3: CAHQTSGNEQFF
DNA: TGTGCCCACCAGACTAGCGGCAATGAGCAGTTCTTC

size: few
V: TRBV20-1
D: TRBD2
J: TRBJ2-1
CDR3: CSASRTSGSSYNEQFF
DNA: TGCAGTGCTAGTCGGACTAGCGGGAGCTCCTACAATGAGCAGTTCTTC

size: few
V: TRBV28
D: TRBD1
J: TRBJ1-5
CDR3: CASSPYRGRGQPQHF
DNA: TGTGCCAGCAGCCCTTACAGGGGCAGGGGTCAGCCCCAGCATTTT

size: .
V: TRBV5-4
D: TRBD2
J: TRBJ2-7
CDR3: CASSPAARTSGNYEQYF
DNA: TGTGCCAGCAGCCCCGCAGCCAGGACTAGCGGGAACTACGAGCAGTACTTC

size: few
V: TRBV2
D: .
J: TRBJ2-7
CDR3: CASTTQGSYEQYF
DNA: TGTGCCAGCACCACCCAGGGTTCCTACGAGCAGTACTTC

size: .
V: TRBV30
D: .
J: TRBJ1-1
CDR3: CASRVWEGTEAFF
DNA: TGTGCCTCCCGCGTGTGGGAGGGCACTGAAGCTTTCTTT

size: many
V: TRBV27
D: .
J: TRBJ2-7
CDR3: CASSLSGTAYEQYF
DNA: TGTGCCAGCAGTTTATCTGGGACGGCTTACGAGCAGTACTTC

size: few
V: TRBV4-1
D: TRBD2
J: TRBJ2-2
CDR3: CASSQIAGVTGELFF
DNA: TGCGCCAGCAGCCAAATAGCGGGAGTTACCGGGGAGCTGTTTTTT

size: .
V: TRBV5-1
D: TRBD2
J: TRBJ2-2
CDR3: CASSLVHGRAHTGELFF
DNA: TGCGCCAGCAGCTTGGTTCACGGGAGGGCCCACACCGGGGAGCTGTTTTTT

size: .
V: TRBV7-2
D: .
J: TRBJ2-7
CDR3: CASLVSTSSYNEQYF
DNA: TGTGCCAGCTTAGTGTCCACTAGCTCCTACAATGAGCAGTACTTC

size: .
V: TRBV3-1
D: .
J: TRBJ2-5
CDR3: CASNHLPRNNEQYF
DNA: TGTGCCAGCAACCACCTCCCGCGCAACAATGAGCAGTACTTC

size: few
V: TRBV10-3
D: .
J: TRBJ1-1
CDR3: CAISRTEAMNTEAFF
DNA: TGTGCCATCAGTAGGACAGAGGCGATGAACACTGAAGCTTTCTTT

size: .
V: TRBV7-2
D: TRBD2
J: TRBJ2-1
CDR3: CASSLATSGFSYNEQFF
DNA: TGTGCCAGCAGCTTAGCGACTAGCGGGTTTTCTTACAATGAGCAGTTCTTC

size: .
V: TRBV11-2
D: .
J: TRBJ1-2
CDR3: CASSLAPGALGYTF
DNA: TGTGCCAGCAGCTTAGCACCTGGGGCCCTAGGCTACACCTTC

size: .
V: TRBV20-1
D: TRBD2
J: TRBJ2-5
CDR3: CSARFSHLAGGGEQYF
DNA: TGCAGTGCTAGATTCTCCCATCTAGCGGGAGGGGGTGAGCAGTACTTC

size: few
V: TRBV29-1
D: .
J: TRBJ2-1
CDR3: CSVDNNEQFF
DNA: TGCAGCGTTGACAACAATGAGCAGTTCTTC

size: few
V: TRBV7-8
D: TRBD2
J: TRBJ2-5
CDR3: CASSLYLAGGFKTQYF
DNA: TGTGCCAGCAGCTTATATTTAGCGGGAGGGTTCAAGACCCAGTACTTC

size: .
V: TRBV9
D: TRBD2
J: TRBJ2-3
CDR3: CASRPRAGGITDTQYF
DNA: TGTGCCAGCAGACCCCGAGCGGGAGGAATCACAGATACGCAGTATTTT

size: many
V: TRBV12-3/TRBV12-4
D: TRBD1
J: TRBJ2-7
CDR3: CASKLGGAYEQYF
DNA: TGTGCCAGCAAATTAGGGGGCGCCTACGAGCAGTACTTC

size: .
V: TRBV2
D: .
J: TRBJ2-1
CDR3: CASPPGLHYNEQFF
DNA: TGTGCCAGCCCACCGGGACTCCACTACAATGAGCAGTTCTTC

size: .
V: TRBV4-1
D: TRBD2
J: TRBJ2-4
CDR3: CASSQDGGTSVNIQYF
DNA: TGCGCCAGCAGCCAAGATGGCGGGACTAGCGTAAACATTCAGTACTTC

size: .
V: TRBV20-1
D: .
J: TRBJ2-3
CDR3: CSASSSGANVLTFGAGSKTDTQYF
DNA: .

size: few
V: TRBV10-3
D: .
J: TRBJ1-2
CDR3: CAISASTVDINYGYTF
DNA: TGTGCCATCAGTGCCTCGACAGTGGACATTAACTATGGCTACACCTTC

size: few
V: TRBV19
D: .
J: TRBJ2-7
CDR3: CASSPWTFSHEQYF
DNA: TGTGCCAGTAGTCCATGGACTTTCTCCCACGAGCAGTACTTC

size: few
V: TRBV20-1
D: TRBD2
J: TRBJ2-1
CDR3: CSAISGLYNEQFF
DNA: TGCAGTGCTATTAGCGGGCTTTACAATGAGCAGTTCTTC

size: few
V: TRBV2
D: TRBD1
J: TRBJ2-3
CDR3: CASSEEGASTDTQYF
DNA: TGTGCCAGCAGTGAAGAGGGGGCTAGCACAGATACGCAGTATTTT

size: .
V: TRBV20-1
D: .
J: TRBJ2-1
CDR3: CSAGSDPYNEQFF
DNA: TGCAGTGCGGGGAGCGACCCCTACAATGAGCAGTTCTTC

size: .
V: TRBV6-5
D: TRBD2
J: TRBJ2-1
CDR3: CASSYSALAGVSSYNEQFF
DNA: TGTGCCAGCAGTTACTCGGCGCTAGCGGGAGTGAGCTCCTACAATGAGCAGTTCTTC

size: .
V: TRBV6-2/TRBV6-3
D: .
J: TRBJ2-1
CDR3: CASSYMLEGEQFF
DNA: TGTGCCAGCAGTTACATGCTGGAGGGGGAGCAGTTCTTC

size: few
V: TRBV6-6
D: .
J: TRBJ1-5
CDR3: CACDGGYSNQPQHF
DNA: TGTGCATGTGACGGAGGTTATAGCAATCAGCCCCAGCATTTT

size: .
V: TRBV20-1
D: TRBD1
J: TRBJ2-1
CDR3: CSADYTGGRETQFF
DNA: TGCAGTGCTGACTACACAGGGGGCCGGGAGACCCAGTTCTTC

size: few
V: TRBV7-2
D: .
J: TRBJ2-2
CDR3: CASSLESTGELFF
DNA: TGTGCCAGCAGCTTAGAGAGCACCGGGGAGCTGTTTTTT

size: .
V: TRBV27
D: .
J: TRBJ1-1
CDR3: CASSDLTGNTEAFF
DNA: TGTGCCAGCAGTGACCTAACAGGGAACACTGAAGCTTTCTTT

size: .
V: TRBV13
D: TRBD2
J: TRBJ2-5
CDR3: CASSVRLAGPQETQYF
DNA: TGTGCCAGCAGCGTCAGACTAGCGGGCCCCCAAGAGACCCAGTACTTC

size: .
V: TRBV14
D: .
J: TRBJ1-1
CDR3: CASSQNQETRTFF
DNA: TGTGCCAGCAGCCAAAACCAGGAGACACGGACTTTCTTT

size: many
V: TRBV28
D: .
J: TRBJ2-7
CDR3: CASSSGQPYEQYF
DNA: TGTGCCAGCAGTTCCGGACAGCCCTACGAGCAGTACTTC

size: .
V: TRBV20-1
D: TRBD1
J: TRBJ1-2
CDR3: CRAPQDRVNYGYTF
DNA: TGCAGGGCACCCCAGGACAGGGTAAACTATGGCTACACCTTC

size: .
V: TRBV20-1
D: .
J: TRBJ1-1
CDR3: CSAPKRGNTEAFF
DNA: TGCAGTGCTCCGAAACGGGGGAACACTGAAGCTTTCTTT

size: .
V: TRBV20-1
D: .
J: TRBJ2-7
CDR3: CSARDDGGGTGEQYF
DNA: TGCAGTGCTAGAGATGATGGAGGGGGCACAGGTGAGCAGTACTTC

size: .
V: TRBV28
D: .
J: TRBJ2-1
CDR3: CASIVGRGPRNEQLF
DNA: TGTGCCAGCATTGTGGGGCGGGGCCCTCGCAATGAGCAGTTATTC

size: .
V: TRBV5-1
D: TRBD1
J: TRBJ2-5
CDR3: CASGTQGAVETQYF
DNA: TGCGCCAGCGGTACCCAGGGGGCCGTAGAGACCCAGTACTTC

size: .
V: TRBV10-1
D: .
J: TRBJ2-2
CDR3: CASSESWDNSGFNGELFF
DNA: TGCGCCAGCAGTGAGTCTTGGGACAATAGCGGATTTAACGGGGAGCTGTTTTTT

size: .
V: TRBV29-1
D: TRBD1
J: TRBJ2-5
CDR3: CSVRQGVEETQYF
DNA: TGCAGCGTTAGACAGGGGGTCGAAGAGACCCAGTACTTC

size: few
V: TRBV3-1
D: .
J: TRBJ2-5
CDR3: CASSTLEPQETQYF
DNA: TGTGCCAGCAGCACGCTAGAGCCGCAAGAGACCCAGTACTTC

size: many
V: TRBV5-1
D: .
J: TRBJ2-1
CDR3: CASSLGVLRGPYNEQFF
DNA: TGCGCCAGCAGCTTGGGGGTTTTGCGGGGACCCTACAATGAGCAGTTCTTC

size: .
V: TRBV5-1
D: TRBD1
J: TRBJ2-5
CDR3: CASTQTGTGETQYF
DNA: TGCGCCAGCACCCAAACCGGGACAGGAGAGACCCAGTACTTC

size: .
V: TRBV21-1
D: .
J: TRBJ1-3
CDR3: CASRDLRGNTIYF
DNA: TGTGCCAGCAGGGACCTGCGGGGAAACACCATATATTTT

size: few
V: TRBV7-9
D: TRBD2
J: TRBJ2-1
CDR3: CASSLDAGGTQNEQFF
DNA: TGTGCCAGCAGCTTAGATGCGGGAGGGACTCAAAATGAGCAGTTCTTC

size: many
V: TRBV9
D: TRBD2
J: TRBJ2-3
CDR3: CASSVGLAVSTDTQYF
DNA: TGTGCCAGCAGCGTAGGCCTAGCGGTTAGCACAGATACGCAGTATTTT